What follows describes a single T cell receptor beta chain. Here immunoSEQ multiplex PCR was the method, and the copy in TCRdb shows in-frame clones only, minus some. The sample contains about 200,000 clones, more than 85% of which appear only once. This sample was included in a study of blood T cell repertoires in COVID-19. Study-wide background: T cells, B-cell-depleted T cells, or PBMCs provided the cDNA or gDNA that served as material.

CDR1 MNHEY and CDR2 SVGEGT come from the germline V gene. J was trimmed by 1 base and V by 5 bases; bases with no gene match: 6. CDR3 length: 15 amino acids. V gene TRBV6-2 or TRBV6-3 combines with J gene TRBJ1-1; 8 bases are a match to TRBD1. The receptor was derived from a man between 60 and 75 years old with acute or convalescent COVID-19. The sample was peripheral blood. DNA of the CDR3: TGTGCCAGCAGTCGACCGGGACAGGAGAACACTGAAGCTTTCTTT. As protein: CASSRPGQENTEAFF.